Listed below are T cell receptor beta chains from one sample, sequenced in a study of CD8+ T cells in alopecia areata. Data came from immunoSEQ multiplex PCR; TCRdb stores just in-frame clones and leaves some out. The table records almost 250,000 clones, approximately 61% of them present only once. The sequencing used CD4+ T cells sorted from blood, collected at week 0. These receptors originate from a human donor with alopecia areata. The CDR3 runs from the conserved cysteine through the conserved F or W. D genes are given only for firm matches. Some rows mark clone size as missing; the rest say once, few, many or name a class of expanded clone.

>TRBJ2-6|TRBV9|.|.
TGTGCCAGCAGCGTGGGGGCGCTGGGGGCCAACGTCCTGACTTTC
CASSVGALGANVLTF
>TRBJ2-7|TRBV19|.|TRBD2
TGTGCCAGTAGTAGAAAAGCGGGATTCTACGAGCAGTACTTC
CASSRKAGFYEQYF
>TRBJ2-2|TRBV7-6|.|TRBD2
TGTGCCAGCAGCTCCACGGGGGGAGGGGCCCGTACCGGGGAGCTGTTTTTT
CASSSTGGGARTGELFF
>TRBJ2-4|TRBV13|.|TRBD1
TGTGCCAGCAGCTCCGCTCTTGGGGCAGGGGGAAGCGGCATTCAGTACTTC
CASSSALGAGGSGIQYF
>TRBJ2-2|TRBV29-1|.|.
TGCAGCGTTGAAAAGCCAGGGGTGGGCGGGGAGCTGTTTTTT
CSVEKPGVGGELFF
>TRBJ2-6|TRBV5-7|once|TRBD1
TGTGCCAGCAGCTGGGACAGGGATGCCTCTGGGGCCAACGTCCTGACTTTC
CASSWDRDASGANVLTF
>TRBJ1-4|TRBV7-2|.|.
TGTGCCAGCAGCTTGTTCCAAGACGATGAAAAACTGTTTTTT
CASSLFQDDEKLFF
>TRBJ1-1|TRBV30|.|.
TGTGCCTGGGGACAGTCGAACACTGAAGCTTTCTTT
CAWGQSNTEAFF
>TRBJ1-5|TRBV30|.|.
TGTGCCTGGAGTGAACCCGCCTACGGGGGAAGGAGCAATCAGCCCCAGCATTTT
CAWSEPAYGGRSNQPQHF
>TRBJ1-6|TRBV18|.|.
TGTGCCAGCTCACCGATGACAGGCTCATATAATTCACCCCTCCACTTT
CASSPMTGSYNSPLHF
>TRBJ2-1|TRBV5-4|once|TRBD2
TGTGCCAGCAGAAGGACTAGCGGGGAGGTCAATGAGCAGTTCTTC
CASRRTSGEVNEQFF
>TRBJ1-6|TRBV5-4|.|.
TGTGCCAGCAGCTTGGACCCGGAGGAAAATTCACCCCTCCACTTT
CASSLDPEENSPLHF
>TRBJ2-2|TRBV6-5|.|.
TGTGCCAGCAGTACTCGAGAGGTTAGGACCGGGGAGCTGTTTTTT
CASSTREVRTGELFF
>TRBJ1-2|TRBV30|.|.
TGTGCCTGGAGCGCCCCGGGGGGGCAAGGCTACACCTTC
CAWSAPGGQGYTF
>TRBJ2-1|TRBV6-1|.|TRBD1
TGTGCCAGCAGTGAAGACGTGGGGGGACAGGCCTACAATGAGCAGTTCTTC
CASSEDVGGQAYNEQFF
>TRBJ2-3|TRBV29-1|.|.
TGCAGCGTTGCGGGACCTATATCCACAGATACGCAGTATTTT
CSVAGPISTDTQYF
>TRBJ1-1|TRBV29-1|.|TRBD1
TGCAGCGTCCGAGACAGGGGGGTTGAAGCTTTCTTT
CSVRDRGVEAFF
>TRBJ2-3|TRBV7-8|.|.
TGTGCCAGCAGCTTAGAGTGGCCAGCTAGCACAGATACGCAGTATTTT
CASSLEWPASTDTQYF
>TRBJ1-1|TRBV5-1|.|.
TGCGCCAGCAGCTTCTGGGGAAACACTGAAGCTTTCTTT
CASSFWGNTEAFF
>TRBJ1-1|TRBV29-1|few|.
TGCAGCGCCGGGTCCGGGGTGGCCACTGAAGCTTTCTTT
CSAGSGVATEAFF
>TRBJ2-3|TRBV30|few|.
TGTGCCTGGAGTGTACTAGTCTCAGATACGCAGTATTTT
CAWSVLVSDTQYF
>TRBJ1-1|TRBV29-1|.|.
TGCAGCGTTGTCGGGACGGCTTTTTCGGGAGCTTTCTTT
CSVVGTAFSGAFF
>TRBJ2-7|TRBV21-1|.|.
TGTCGAGCCCCACAGGGGAACGAGCAGTACTTC
CRAPQGNEQYF
>TRBJ2-2|TRBV6-1|few|TRBD2
TGTGCCAGCAGTGAAGCACAGACGACTAGCGGGGACACCGGGGAGCTGTTTTTT
CASSEAQTTSGDTGELFF
>TRBJ2-3|TRBV10-3|.|TRBD1
TGTGCCATCAGTGACAGGGGGCCCACAGATACGCAGTATTTT
CAISDRGPTDTQYF
>TRBJ2-3|TRBV7-2|.|TRBD2
TGTGCCAGCAGCTTACTAGCGGGGGGACTCACAGATACGCAGTATTTT
CASSLLAGGLTDTQYF
>TRBJ2-5|TRBV2|.|TRBD2
TGTGCCAGCAGGACTAGCGTTAAGGAGACCCAGTACTTC
CASRTSVKETQYF